This TCR beta chain was identified in a study of T cell repertoires in cytomegalovirus infection. Study results and limitations: CMV-specific TCR beta clonotypes restricted by HLA-C were the ones dominating the ex vivo response.

The CDR3 spans 11 residues. Between the trimmed V and J ends, which lost 6 bases and 9 bases, there was a span of 15 bases. Germline CDR1 reads SQVTM; CDR2 reads ANQGSEA. Concerning this clonotype: Antigen specificity is unknown.

TCRdb redid the calling of the reads with MiXCR, one entry per CDR3 protein. The sample carries approximately 140,000 distinct CDR3 sequences, about 6% recorded once. Sequences were obtained from PBMCs. V gene TRBV29-1 combines with J gene TRBJ2-7; D is possibly TRBD1 (5 bases). The receptor comes from a human donor in good health (CMV status not recorded). Some clones in this sample may be carry-over from other donors' samples. As DNA, the CDR3 is TGCAGCGTCGACGCAGGGTTGGCGCAGTACTTC. Encoded protein: CSVDAGLAQYF.